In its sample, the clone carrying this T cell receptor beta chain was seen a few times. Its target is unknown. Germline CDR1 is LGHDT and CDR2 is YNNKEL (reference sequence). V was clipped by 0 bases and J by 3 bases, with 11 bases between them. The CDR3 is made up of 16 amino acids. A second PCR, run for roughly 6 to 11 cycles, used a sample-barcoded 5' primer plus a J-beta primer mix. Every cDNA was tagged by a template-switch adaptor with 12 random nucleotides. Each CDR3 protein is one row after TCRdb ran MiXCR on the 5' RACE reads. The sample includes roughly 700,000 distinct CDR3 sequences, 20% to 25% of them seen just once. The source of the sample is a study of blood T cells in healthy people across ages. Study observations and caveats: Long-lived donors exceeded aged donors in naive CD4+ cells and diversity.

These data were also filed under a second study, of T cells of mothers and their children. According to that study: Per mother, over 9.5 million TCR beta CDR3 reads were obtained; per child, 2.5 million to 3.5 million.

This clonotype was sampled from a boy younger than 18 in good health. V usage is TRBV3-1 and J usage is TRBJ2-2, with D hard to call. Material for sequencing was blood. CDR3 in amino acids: CASSQETLEHTGELFF. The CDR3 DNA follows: TGTGCCAGCAGCCAAGAGACGCTAGAACACACCGGGGAGCTGTTTTTT.